These T cell receptor beta chains were read from a single sample in a study of vaccination and CD4 T cells after COVID-19. From the PCR reads, TCRdb called clonotypes with MiXCR, one entry per CDR3 protein. The table records under 20,000 distinct CDR3 sequences, 62% of them present only once. This sample comprised CD4+ T cells from blood, obtained before SARS-CoV-2 vaccination. The receptor set was obtained from a human donor who had recovered from COVID-19. Each CDR3 is given with its conserved first and last residue. The D gene is left open where the match is weak. Clone size appears in some rows only: once, few, many, or a class for an expanded clone.

d_call clone_size j_call v_call cdr3_aa cdr3_nt
- few TRBJ2-2 TRBV25-1 CASSESGELFF TGTGCCAGCAGTGAATCTGGGGAGCTGTTTTTT
TRBD2 - TRBJ2-7 TRBV20-1 CSANPSIAGSSYEQYF TGCAGTGCAAACCCCTCCATAGCGGGAAGCTCCTACGAGCAGTACTTC
- - TRBJ1-2 TRBV10-3 CAISVTGGRHGYTF TGTGCCATCAGTGTGACGGGGGGGAGGCACGGCTACACCTTC
TRBD1 - TRBJ2-4 TRBV28 CASSPTGGAGNIQYF TGTGCCAGCAGTCCGACAGGGGGCGCGGGAAACATTCAGTACTTC
TRBD1 - TRBJ1-5 TRBV28 CASSLTTGRNQPQHF TGTGCCAGCAGTTTAACGACAGGGAGGAATCAGCCCCAGCATTTT
- - TRBJ2-1 TRBV20-1 CSARGEFF TGCAGTGCTAGAGGGGAGTTCTTC
- - TRBJ1-1 TRBV6-2/TRBV6-3 CASSFTRGTEAFF TGTGCCAGCAGTTTTACTCGGGGCACTGAAGCTTTCTTT
- once TRBJ1-2 TRBV6-7 CASSYCKGASGNYGYTF TGTGCCAGCAGTTACTGTAAGGGTGCCTCTGGGAACTATGGCTACACCTTC
- once TRBJ1-5 TRBV28 CASSGSNQPQHF TGTGCCAGCAGCGGTAGCAATCAGCCCCAGCATTTT
- - TRBJ2-2 TRBV4-2 CASSQGQANTGELFF TGTGCCAGCAGCCAAGGGCAGGCTAACACCGGGGAGCTGTTTTTT
- once TRBJ2-5 TRBV20-1 CSAPGAQGFQETQYF TGCAGTGCTCCGGGGGCCCAGGGCTTCCAAGAGACCCAGTACTTC
- few TRBJ1-5 TRBV20-1 CSARDLRHPSYQPQHF TGCAGTGCTAGAGATCTTCGACACCCGTCCTATCAGCCCCAGCATTTT
- few TRBJ2-2 TRBV7-6 CASSARGRGTGELFF TGTGCCAGCAGCGCACGAGGCCGAGGAACCGGGGAGCTGTTTTTT
- - TRBJ2-7 TRBV20-1 CSATRTGFSWYF TGCAGTGCTACCCGAACCGGATTTAGTTGGTACTTC
TRBD1 - TRBJ2-5 TRBV7-9 CASSPRTGLSETQYF TGTGCCAGCAGCCCACGGACAGGGCTTTCCGAGACCCAGTACTTC
TRBD1 - TRBJ1-5 TRBV20-1 CSAPRDRASQPQHF TGCAGTGCGCCCCGGGACAGGGCCAGTCAGCCCCAGCATTTT
- - TRBJ2-7 TRBV5-8 CASSLDQTYEQYF TGTGCCAGCAGCTTGGATCAGACCTACGAGCAGTACTTC
- - TRBJ1-3 TRBV7-3 CASSPLRSPLGAGNTIYF TGTGCCAGCAGCCCCCTAAGGTCCCCGTTAGGGGCTGGAAACACCATATATTTT
TRBD1 few TRBJ1-1 TRBV6-2/TRBV6-3 CASRAGTDRRDTEAFF TGTGCCAGCAGAGCCGGGACAGATCGACGGGACACTGAAGCTTTCTTT
- - TRBJ1-6 TRBV7-3 CASSLLGGRNSPLHF TGTGCCAGCAGCTTACTCGGGGGGAGGAATTCACCCCTCCACTTT
TRBD2 few TRBJ2-2 TRBV7-6 CASSSGLGAGELFF TGTGCCAGCAGCTCAGGACTAGGGGCCGGGGAGCTGTTTTTT
- - TRBJ2-3 TRBV20-1 CSARWTDTQYF TGCAGTGCTAGATGGACAGATACGCAGTATTTT
- few TRBJ1-5 TRBV20-1 CSAHWTANQPQHF TGCAGTGCTCACTGGACGGCCAATCAGCCCCAGCATTTT
TRBD2 once TRBJ2-2 TRBV7-3 CASSLTLAGNLGELFF TGTGCCAGCAGCTTAACCCTAGCGGGAAATCTCGGGGAGCTGTTTTTT
TRBD1 - TRBJ2-2 TRBV7-8 CASSLGYRGSGELFF TGTGCCAGCAGCTTAGGTTACAGGGGGTCCGGGGAGCTGTTTTTT
- few TRBJ1-1 TRBV7-9 CASSSLYTEAFF TGTGCCAGCAGCTCATTGTACACTGAAGCTTTCTTT